This TCR beta chain is drawn from a study of CD8 T cells in Susac syndrome. A quantity of about 0.45 to 1 ug RNA underwent reverse transcription using random hexamers. TCRdb fed the immunoSEQ multiplex PCR reads into MiXCR, producing one record per CDR3 protein. The sample contains 95,000 to 150,000 distinct CDR3 sequences, about 93% of which appear only once. Trimming left V 0 bases short and J 2 bases short, with 8 bases between. CDR1 is SGDLS, CDR2 YYNGEE, per germline. CDR3 size: 14 residues. The sequence was obtained from a human donor with Susac syndrome. The material sequenced was CD8+ T cells from PBMCs. J is TRBJ1-1 and V is TRBV9; D uncertain. DNA of the CDR3: TGTGCCAGCAGCGTAGAACAGAGTAACACTGAAGCTTTCTTT. Amino acids: CASSVEQSNTEAFF.